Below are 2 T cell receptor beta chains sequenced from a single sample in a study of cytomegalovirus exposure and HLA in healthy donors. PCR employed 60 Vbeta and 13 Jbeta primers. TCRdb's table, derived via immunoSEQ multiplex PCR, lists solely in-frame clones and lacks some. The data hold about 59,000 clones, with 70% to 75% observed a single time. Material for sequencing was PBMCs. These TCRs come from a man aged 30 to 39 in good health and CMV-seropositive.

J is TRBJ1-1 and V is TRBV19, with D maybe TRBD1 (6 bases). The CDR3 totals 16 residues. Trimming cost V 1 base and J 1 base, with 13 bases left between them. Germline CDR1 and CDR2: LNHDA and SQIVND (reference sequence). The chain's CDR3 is CASSIGGQFRNTEAFF. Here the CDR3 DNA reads TGTGCCAGTAGTATAGGCGGACAGTTTCGGAACACTGAAGCTTTCTTT.

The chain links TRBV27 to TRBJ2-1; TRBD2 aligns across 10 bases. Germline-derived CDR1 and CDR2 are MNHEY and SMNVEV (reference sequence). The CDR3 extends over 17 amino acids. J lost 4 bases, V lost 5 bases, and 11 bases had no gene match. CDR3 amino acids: CASSPAPSGGVYNEQFF. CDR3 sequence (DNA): TGTGCCAGCAGTCCCGCCCCCAGCGGGGGGGTATACAATGAGCAGTTCTTC.